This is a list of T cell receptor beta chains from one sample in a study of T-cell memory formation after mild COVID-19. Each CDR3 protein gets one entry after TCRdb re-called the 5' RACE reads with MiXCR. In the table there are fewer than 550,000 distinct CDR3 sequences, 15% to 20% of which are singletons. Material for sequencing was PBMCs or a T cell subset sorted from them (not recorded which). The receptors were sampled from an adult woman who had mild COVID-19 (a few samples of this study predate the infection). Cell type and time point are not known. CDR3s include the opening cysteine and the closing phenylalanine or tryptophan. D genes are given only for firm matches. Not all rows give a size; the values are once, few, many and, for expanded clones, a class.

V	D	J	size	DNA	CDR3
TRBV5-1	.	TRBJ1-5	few	TGCGCCAGCAGCTTGAGAGGGGACAATCAGCCCCAGCATTTT	CASSLRGDNQPQHF
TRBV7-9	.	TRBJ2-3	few	TGTGCCAGCAGGTATGAGGGGAGCACAGATACGCAGTATTTT	CASRYEGSTDTQYF
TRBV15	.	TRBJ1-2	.	TGTGCCACCAGCCCGGGGCAGAACTATGGCTACACCTTC	CATSPGQNYGYTF
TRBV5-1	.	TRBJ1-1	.	TGCGCCAGCATCTTGTGGGGGGAGGCGTCTGAAGCTTTCTTT	CASILWGEASEAFF
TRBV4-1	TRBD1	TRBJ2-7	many	TGTGCCAGCAGTCCCGGACAGGGACCATCCTACGAGCAGTACTTC	CASSPGQGPSYEQYF
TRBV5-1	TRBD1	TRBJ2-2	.	TGCGCCAGCAGCTCGTCCCGACAGGGGGGCACCGGGGAGCTGTTTTTT	CASSSSRQGGTGELFF
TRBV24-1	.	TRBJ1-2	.	TGTGCCACCAGTGATTTGCCTTCGGGGCGGGGAGGCTACACCTTC	CATSDLPSGRGGYTF
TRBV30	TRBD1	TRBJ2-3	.	TGTGCCTGGGCGGGACAGGGGATAGGAGATACGCAGTATTTT	CAWAGQGIGDTQYF
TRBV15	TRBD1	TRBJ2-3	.	TGTGCCACCAGCAGAGACACGGGACAGAGCACAGATACGCAGTATTTT	CATSRDTGQSTDTQYF
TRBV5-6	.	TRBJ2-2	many	TGTGCCAGCAGTTGGGACACCGGGGAGCTGTTTTTT	CASSWDTGELFF
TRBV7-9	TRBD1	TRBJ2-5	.	TGTGCCAGCAGTCGCCTAGGGACAGCCGACCAAGAGACCCAGTACTTC	CASSRLGTADQETQYF
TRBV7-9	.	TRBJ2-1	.	TGTGCCAGCAGCCTGGAGGGGCGCTACAATGAGCAGTTCTTC	CASSLEGRYNEQFF
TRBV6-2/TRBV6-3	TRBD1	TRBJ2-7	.	TGTGCCGCCCGGGACAGGGCTAAAGACGAGCAGTACTTC	CAARDRAKDEQYF
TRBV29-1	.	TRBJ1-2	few	TGCAGCGTTCCCACTCCAGCAGGCTATGGCTACACCTTC	CSVPTPAGYGYTF
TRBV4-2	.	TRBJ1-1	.	TGTGCCAGCAGCCCTCGGCTACTGATGAACACTGAAGCTTTCTTT	CASSPRLLMNTEAFF
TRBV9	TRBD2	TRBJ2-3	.	TGTGCCAGCAGCGTCGGGGGGATAGAGGGGGATACGCAGTATTTT	CASSVGGIEGDTQYF
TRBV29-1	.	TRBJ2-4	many	TGCAGCGTTGGGCGGGACCCCCATTACTTC	CSVGRDPHYF
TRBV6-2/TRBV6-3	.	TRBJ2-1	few	TGTGCCAGCAGTTGGTCCGTTTACAATGAGCAGTTCTTC	CASSWSVYNEQFF
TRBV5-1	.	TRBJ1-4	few	TGCGCCAGCAGCCCGGGGGCAGGTGGGAATGAAAAACTGTTTTTT	CASSPGAGGNEKLFF
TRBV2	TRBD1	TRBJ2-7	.	TGTGCCAGCAGCAAACCGGGACAGGGACCCGAGCAGTACTTC	CASSKPGQGPEQYF
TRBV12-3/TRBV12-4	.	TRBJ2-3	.	TGTGCCAGCAGTTTATGGGACACCCGGGATACGCAGTATTTT	CASSLWDTRDTQYF
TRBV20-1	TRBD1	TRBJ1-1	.	TGCAGTGCTAGGGCACAACAGGGGTACACTGAAGCTTTCTTT	CSARAQQGYTEAFF
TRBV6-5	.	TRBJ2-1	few	TGTGCCAGCAGTTACTCGAGGTCCTCTGGGGGTGAGCAGTTCTTC	CASSYSRSSGGEQFF
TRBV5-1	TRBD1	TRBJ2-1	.	TGCGCCAGCAGCCCGGGGCGCTACAGGGGGGATGAGCAGTTCTTC	CASSPGRYRGDEQFF
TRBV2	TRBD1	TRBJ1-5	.	TGTGCCAGCAGCCAGGACAGGGTCAGCAATCAGCCCCAGCATTTT	CASSQDRVSNQPQHF
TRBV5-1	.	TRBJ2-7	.	TGCGCCAGCAGCCAGGGACGACAGGGAGGGACCTACGAGCAGTACTTC	CASSQGRQGGTYEQYF
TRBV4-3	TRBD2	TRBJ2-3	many	TGCGCCAGCAGCCTTACCTGGAGCGGGAGGAGGACAGATACGCAGTATTTT	CASSLTWSGRRTDTQYF
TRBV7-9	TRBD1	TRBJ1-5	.	TGTGCCGGGGTCCAGGGGGGAAATCAGCCCCAGCATTTT	CAGVQGGNQPQHF
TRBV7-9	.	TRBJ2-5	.	TGTGCCAGCAGCTTTCTCCTAGCCGAGACCCAGTACTTC	CASSFLLAETQYF